These 24 T cell receptor beta chains came from one sample sequenced in a study of breast tumors, draining lymph nodes, adjacent tissues. Breast cancer patients provided tissue from their axillary draining lymph nodes. TCRdb used MiXCR to reprocess the multiplex PCR reads, holding one entry per CDR3 protein. The sample includes hundreds of thousands of distinct CDR3 sequences, less than 40% seen only once; the top ten take just over 1.4%. The sample comprised axillary lymph node tissue. All receptors come from a female donor with breast cancer. Some clones in this sample may be carry-over from other donors' samples.

This clonotype was recorded many times. This chain's CDR3 is CATSSGPRLSGRIREQFF. DNA for the CDR3: TGTGCCACCAGCAGTGGTCCCCGTTTAAGCGGGAGGATACGTGAGCAGTTCTTC. The chain couples TRBV15 to TRBJ2-1, with 9 bases that match TRBD2. This CDR3 has 18 residues. V lost 3 bases to trimming and J lost 9 bases; unmatched junction nucleotides: 18. Looked up from germline, CDR1 is LNHNV and CDR2 is YYDKDF (reference sequence).

J is TRBJ1-2 and V is TRBV11-3; 8 bases align to TRBD1. Germline V lookup: CDR1 SGHNT, CDR2 YENEEA. V lost 5 bases to trimming and J lost 7 bases; unmatched junction nucleotides: 15. The CDR3 is made up of 16 amino acids. CDR3 region: CASSPYGSTGVGGYTF. DNA of the CDR3: TGTGCCAGCAGCCCCTATGGGTCGACAGGGGTGGGTGGCTACACCTTC.

The CDR3, as DNA: TGCAGTGCTAGATCGATGGGACGGGGGAACACAGATACGCAGTATTTT. Amino acid sequence: CSARSMGRGNTDTQYF. The chain employs TRBV20-1 and TRBJ2-3, with a possible D match to TRBD2 (6 bases). The germline V gene encodes CDR1 DFQATT and CDR2 SNEGSKA (reference sequence). The CDR3 is 16 amino acids. V lost 2 bases and J lost 2, with 17 bases in between.

This chain joins TRBV9 and TRBJ1-3, with D tentatively TRBD1 (5 bases). Germline V gives CDR1 SGDLS, CDR2 YYNGEE. CDR3 length equals 16 residues. Trimming took 0 bases from V and 2 from J, leaving 12 bases between them. The CDR3 protein is CASSVVGTGAGNTIYF. The CDR3 nucleotides read TGTGCCAGCAGCGTAGTAGGGACCGGGGCTGGAAACACCATATATTTT. The full variable domain, completed using reference TRBV9 and TRBJ1-3, is DSGVTQTPKHLITATGQRVTLRCSPRSGDLSVYWYQQSLDQGLQFLIQYYNGEERAKGNILERFSAQQFPDLHSELNLSSLELGDSALYFCASSVVGTGAGNTIYFGEGSWLTVV.

The chain links TRBV30 to TRBJ1-3, with D unresolved. Germline CDR1 GTSNPN, CDR2 SVGIG (reference sequence). The V end lost 1 base, the J end lost 4 bases, and 11 bases lay between the germline ends. The CDR3 covers 14 residues. CDR3 bases: TGTGCCTGGAGTGACGGGGTGCAAGGAAACACCATATATTTT. It codes for CAWSDGVQGNTIYF.

This clonotype has ten or more counts. The chain combines TRBV25-1 with TRBJ2-1, with TRBD2 identical over 7 bases. Per germline, CDR1 MGHDK and CDR2 SYGVNS. Trimming at V came to 4 bases and at J to 3 bases, leaving 6 bases not matched to a gene. The CDR3 is made up of 15 amino acids. In DNA form, the CDR3 reads TGTGCCAGCAGTGCCAGCGGGATGTTCTACAATGAGCAGTTCTTC. Protein product: CASSASGMFYNEQFF.

This clonotype was picked up many times. The CDR3 sequence: CASSTLGQFYGYTF. The CDR3, as DNA: TGTGCCAGCAGTACACTCGGACAGTTCTATGGCTACACCTTC. The chain carries TRBV6-2 or TRBV6-3 and TRBJ1-2; D might be TRBD1 (6 bases). With 5 bases removed from V and 4 bases from J, the gap between germline ends came to 14 bases. CDR3 length: 14 residues. Germline CDR1 and CDR2: MNHEY and SVGEGT.

The chain combines TRBV4-3 with TRBJ1-6; D is perhaps TRBD1 (5 bases). Trimming took off 0 bases at V and 10 bases at J, with 7 bases between the two ends. Germline CDR1 reads LGHNA; CDR2 reads YSLEER. CDR3 length: 13 amino acids. CDR3 coding DNA: TGCGCCAGCAGCCAAGATTGGGGGTCACCCCTCCACTTT. Translated, it gives CASSQDWGSPLHF.

This clonotype was counted ten times or more. The J gene is TRBJ2-7, the V gene TRBV4-1, with D uncertain. The CDR3 runs 12 residues. With 1 base removed from V and 6 bases from J, the gap between germline ends came to 7 bases. The germline V gene has CDR1 MGHRA and CDR2 YSYEKL. The CDR3 DNA sequence: TGCGCCAGCAGCCAAGGGCTGACCGAGCAGTACTTC. This gives the protein CASSQGLTEQYF.

Regarding this clonotype: The junction and the germline gene differ at one end; a read error may be behind it. The chain has TRBV6-1 and TRBJ2-6; the match to TRBD1 covers 9 bases. Germline V gene lookup returns CDR1 MNHNS and CDR2 SASEGT. The CDR3 has 19 residues. This CDR3 is CASSEPLGQGLSGADVLTF. The CDR3 DNA reads as TGTGCCAGCAGTGAACCGCTGGGACAGGGACTCTCTGGGGCCGACGTCCTGACTTTC.

For this clonotype: A read error may explain this, as a much larger clone is one base away. V and J are TRBV27 and TRBJ1-2, with D possibly TRBD1 on 6 matching bases. This CDR3 has 14 amino acids. The V gene lost 2 bases and the J gene lost 6 bases, with 13 bases spanning the gap. Germline V gene lookup returns CDR1 MNHEY and CDR2 SMNVEV (reference sequence). CDR3 in amino acids: CASSLIGRGDGYTF. The DNA of the CDR3 is TGTGCCAGCAGTTTAATCGGCAGGGGAGATGGCTACACCTTC.

A single count supports this clonotype. J is TRBJ2-4 and V is TRBV6-5; 8 bases fit TRBD2. The CDR3 spans 13 residues. The germline CDR1 and CDR2 sequences are MNHEY and SVGAGI. V dropped 8 bases and J dropped 11; count of bases not matched to a gene: 11. CDR3 sequence: CASATSGSNVQYF. The CDR3, as DNA: TGTGCCAGCGCAACTAGCGGTTCGAACGTTCAGTACTTC.

This clonotype was recorded many times. The V gene is TRBV27, the J gene TRBJ2-7; TRBD1 agrees at 7 bases. The V segment lost 5 bases and the J segment 0 bases; nucleotides outside the gene matches: 4. CDR1 and CDR2 (germline): MNHEY, SMNVEV (reference sequence). The CDR3 loop spans 14 amino acids. The CDR3 DNA reads TGTGCCAGCAGTGTGACAGGGAGCTCCTACGAGCAGTACTTC. Protein sequence: CASSVTGSSYEQYF.

This clonotype occurred many times. This chain links TRBV28 with TRBJ2-7, with a tentative D call TRBD1 (5 bases). This CDR3 region has 13 residues. Germline CDR1 is MDHEN and CDR2 is SYDVKM. V lost 7 bases to trimming and J lost 0 bases, with 10 bases between them. The CDR3 region is CASKGQSSYEQYF. CDR3 nucleotides: TGTGCCAGCAAGGGGCAGAGCTCCTACGAGCAGTACTTC.

In this sample, this clonotype turned up a few times. This may come from a read error, since a much larger clone is one base off. The chain links TRBV6-1 to TRBJ2-7; 9 bases agree with TRBD1. After removal of 5 bases from V and 7 bases from J, the junction contained 12 bases not matched to a gene. Germline lookup yields CDR1 MNHNS and CDR2 SASEGT. The CDR3 contains 15 residues. CDR3 coding DNA: TGTGCCAGCAGTCAACAAGGGACAGGGTCGGGTGAGCAGTACTTC. It translates to CASSQQGTGSGEQYF.

In its sample, this clonotype was seen many times. V usage is TRBV12-3 or TRBV12-4 and J usage is TRBJ2-1; a possible D gene is TRBD2 (6 bases). V lost 3 bases and J lost 15, with 15 bases in between. There are 12 residues in the CDR3. CDR3 residues: CASSFDPGSPFF. The DNA for the CDR3 is TGTGCCAGCAGTTTCGACCCCGGGAGCCCGTTCTTC.

The table lists this clonotype with a few counts. V is TRBV28 and J is TRBJ1-3; tentative D call: TRBD1 (6 bases). The germline gives CDR1 MDHEN, CDR2 SYDVKM. CDR3 length: 15 amino acids. V dropped 2 bases and J dropped 4 bases, with 12 bases sitting between them. As DNA, the CDR3 is TGTGCCAGCAGTTTACCCACAGGGTTAGGAAACACCATATATTTT. Residues: CASSLPTGLGNTIYF.

The chain is built from TRBV15 and TRBJ2-1, with D perhaps TRBD1 (5 bases). The V gene lost 3 bases and the J gene lost 12 bases, with 18 bases spanning the gap. Germline V gives CDR1 LNHNV, CDR2 YYDKDF (reference sequence). The CDR3 contains 14 residues. CDR3 sequence (DNA): TGTGCCACCAGCAGGGACACGGAATCAGATACGCAGTTCTTC. Translated: CATSRDTESDTQFF.

Details on this clonotype: Because it lacks the conserved phenylalanine or tryptophan at the end, this CDR3 is likely a read error. No DNA is shown, since the ends of the CDR3 on it are uncertain; the CDR3 is the one TCRdb lists. The rearrangement joins TRBV20-1 to TRBJ1-3. CDR1 and CDR2 from the germline V gene are DFQATT and SNEGSKA (reference sequence). Inclusive of both ends, the CDR3 amounts to 9 amino acids. CDR3 sequence: CSARGLANT.

For this clonotype: This may be a read error: a much more frequent sequence differs by one nucleotide. The chain recombines TRBV6-1 with TRBJ2-6; D uncertain. The CDR3 sequence is 14 residues long. V lost 7 bases, J lost 0 bases, and 7 bases lay in between. Germline V gene sequence: CDR1 MNHNS, CDR2 SASEGT. The CDR3: CASKRASGANVLTF. CDR3 sequence (DNA): TGTGCCAGCAAACGTGCCTCTGGGGCCAACGTCCTGACTTTC.

Details on this clonotype: Possible read error: a much larger clone is one base away. The V gene is TRBV7-9, the J gene TRBJ1-1, with unresolved D. CDR1 SEHNR and CDR2 FQNEAQ come from the germline V gene (reference sequence). V lost 2 bases, J lost 1 base, and 8 bases lay in between. The CDR3 consists of 14 residues. CDR3 coding DNA: TGTGCCAGCAGCTTAAGGCCCAAGAACACTGAAGCTTTCTTT. Translated, it gives CASSLRPKNTEAFF.

Remarks on this clonotype: This may be a read error: a much more frequent sequence differs by one nucleotide. This rearrangement joins TRBV20-1 to TRBJ2-2; TRBD1 matches at 8 bases. CDR3 length: 14 amino acids. In germline, CDR1 is DFQATT, CDR2 SNEGSKA (reference sequence). DNA of the CDR3: TGCAGTGCTAGACAGGGGGCGAACGCCGGGGAGCTGTTTTTT. This translates into CSARQGANAGELFF.

The genes are TRBV7-6 and TRBJ2-2; 14 bases are shared with TRBD2. Per the germline V gene, CDR1 is SGHVS and CDR2 is FNYEAQ. The CDR3 is made up of 16 amino acids. V gave up 4 bases and J gave up 6 bases; unmatched junction bases: 4. The CDR3 reads CASSSGLAGVSGELFF. CDR3 in DNA: TGTGCCAGCAGCTCGGGACTAGCGGGAGTATCCGGGGAGCTGTTTTTT.

About this clonotype itself: One junction end does not reproduce the germline sequence, and a read error may be involved. The chain has TRBV5-8 and TRBJ2-1, with D unresolved. This CDR3 has 12 amino acids. Germline V CDR1 and CDR2: SGHTS, YDEGEE. The CDR3 DNA follows: TGTGCCAGCAGCTTGGCTGACAATGGGCAGTTCTTC. It codes for CASSLADNGQFF. Full variable domain (outside the CDR3, taken from reference TRBV5-8 and TRBJ2-1): EAGVTQSPTHLIKTRGQQATLRCSPISGHTSVYWYQQALGLGLQFLLWYDEGEERNRGNFPPRFSGRQFPNYSSELNVNALELEDSALYLCASSLADNGQFFGPGTRLTVL.